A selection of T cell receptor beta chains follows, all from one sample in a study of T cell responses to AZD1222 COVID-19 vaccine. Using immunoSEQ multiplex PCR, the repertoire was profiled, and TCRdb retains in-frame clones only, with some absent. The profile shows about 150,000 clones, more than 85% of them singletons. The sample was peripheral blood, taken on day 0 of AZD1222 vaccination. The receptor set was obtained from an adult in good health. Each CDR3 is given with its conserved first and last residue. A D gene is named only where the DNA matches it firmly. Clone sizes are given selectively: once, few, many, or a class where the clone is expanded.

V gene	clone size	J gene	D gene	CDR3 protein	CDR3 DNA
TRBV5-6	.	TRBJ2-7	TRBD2	CASSLLAGATSNEQYF	TGTGCCAGCAGCTTACTAGCGGGAGCTACCTCCAACGAGCAGTACTTC
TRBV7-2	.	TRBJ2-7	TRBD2	CASSSLTSGSARFNEQYF	TGTGCCAGCAGCTCCTTGACTAGCGGGTCCGCGCGATTCAACGAGCAGTACTTC
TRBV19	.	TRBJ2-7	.	CASTEGGGSYEQYF	TGTGCCAGTACTGAGGGCGGAGGATCCTACGAGCAGTACTTC
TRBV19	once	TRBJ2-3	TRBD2	CASSTPGLAGAGVFTDTQYF	TGTGCCAGTAGTACCCCGGGACTAGCGGGAGCAGGAGTCTTCACAGATACGCAGTATTTT
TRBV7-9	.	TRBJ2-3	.	CASSLASDSTDTQYF	TGTGCCAGCAGCTTAGCCTCAGATTCTACAGATACGCAGTATTTT
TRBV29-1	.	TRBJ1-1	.	CSVEKDMNTEAFF	TGCAGCGTTGAGAAGGATATGAACACTGAAGCTTTCTTT
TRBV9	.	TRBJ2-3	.	CASSVGNGHFSTDTQYF	TGTGCCAGCAGCGTAGGGAACGGACACTTTTCCACAGATACGCAGTATTTT
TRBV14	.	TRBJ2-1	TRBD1	CASSLWTGADEQFF	TGTGCCAGCAGCCTTTGGACAGGGGCGGATGAGCAGTTCTTC
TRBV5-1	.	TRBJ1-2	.	CASGDPLGGYTF	TGCGCCAGCGGGGACCCCCTGGGCGGCTACACCTTC
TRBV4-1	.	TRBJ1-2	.	CASSQDQSAGFSNYGYTF	TGCGCCAGCAGCCAAGATCAGAGCGCCGGATTTTCTAACTATGGCTACACCTTC
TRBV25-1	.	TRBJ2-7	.	CASSEEETYEQYF	TGTGCCAGCAGTGAAGAAGAGACCTACGAGCAGTACTTC
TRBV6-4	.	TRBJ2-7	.	CASSPPGSTGVCEQYF	TGTGCCAGCAGTCCACCGGGCTCGACTGGGGTATGCGAGCAGTACTTC
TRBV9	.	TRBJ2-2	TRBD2	CASSASGRAGELFF	TGTGCCAGCAGCGCTAGCGGAAGAGCCGGGGAGCTGTTTTTT
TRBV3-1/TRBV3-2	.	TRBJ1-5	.	CASSQDLILGSQPQHF	TGTGCCAGCAGCCAAGATCTAATTTTGGGGAGTCAGCCCCAGCATTTT
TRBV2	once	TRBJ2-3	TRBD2	CASSLAGLDTQYF	TGTGCCAGCAGTCTAGCGGGATTAGATACGCAGTATTTT
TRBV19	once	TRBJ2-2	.	CASRKGETNTGELFF	TGTGCCAGCCGTAAAGGGGAGACGAACACCGGGGAGCTGTTTTTT
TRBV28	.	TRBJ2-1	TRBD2	CASSLWTSGSSEQFF	TGTGCCAGCAGTTTATGGACTAGCGGGAGTAGCGAGCAGTTCTTC
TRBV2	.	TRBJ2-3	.	CASREGFRTDTQYF	TGTGCCAGCAGGGAAGGGTTCCGCACAGATACGCAGTATTTT
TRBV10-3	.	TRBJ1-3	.	CAISELGGSGNTIYF	TGTGCCATCAGTGAGCTAGGGGGGTCCGGAAACACCATATATTTT
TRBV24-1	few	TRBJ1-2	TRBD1	CATSPGTGTRTNYGYTF	TGTGCCACCTCACCCGGGACAGGTACTCGAACTAACTATGGCTACACCTTC
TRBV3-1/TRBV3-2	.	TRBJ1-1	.	CASSQNAGVTEAFF	TGTGCCAGCAGCCAAAATGCAGGGGTCACTGAAGCTTTCTTT
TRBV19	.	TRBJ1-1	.	CASTPPWGFAFF	TGTGCCAGTACCCCACCTTGGGGATTTGCTTTCTTT
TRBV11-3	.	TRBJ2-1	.	CASSLWSGDNEQFF	TGTGCCAGCAGCTTATGGTCAGGGGACAATGAGCAGTTCTTC
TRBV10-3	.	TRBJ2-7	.	CAIREGKYEQYF	TGTGCCATCCGAGAGGGGAAGTACGAGCAGTACTTC
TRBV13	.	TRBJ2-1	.	CASSKTPYNEQFF	TGTGCCAGCAGCAAGACTCCTTACAATGAGCAGTTCTTC
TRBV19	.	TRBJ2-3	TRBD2	CASSREDGDTQYF	TGTGCCAGTAGTCGGGAGGATGGGGATACGCAGTATTTT
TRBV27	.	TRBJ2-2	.	CASSLSRRANTGELFF	TGTGCCAGCAGTTTATCGCGCAGGGCGAACACCGGGGAGCTGTTTTTT
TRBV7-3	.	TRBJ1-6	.	CASSLKAPGNFSPLHF	TGTGCCAGCAGCTTAAAGGCCCCGGGCAATTTTTCACCCCTCCACTTT
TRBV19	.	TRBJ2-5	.	CATSGPLSSETQYF	TGTGCCACCTCGGGACCCCTCAGCTCAGAGACCCAGTACTTC
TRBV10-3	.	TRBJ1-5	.	CAISDNRGVKQEPQHF	TGTGCCATCAGTGATAATAGGGGAGTGAAGCAGGAGCCCCAGCATTTT
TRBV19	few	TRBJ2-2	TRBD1	CASRRGTGRTGELFF	TGTGCCAGTCGCAGAGGGACAGGGCGCACCGGGGAGCTGTTTTTT
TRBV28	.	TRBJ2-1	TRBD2	CASSKGTSGRSSYNEQFF	TGTGCCAGCAGTAAGGGGACTAGCGGGAGGAGCTCCTACAATGAGCAGTTCTTC
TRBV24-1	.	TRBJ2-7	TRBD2	CATSDPTGAGGDEQYF	TGTGCCACCAGTGATCCGACCGGGGCGGGAGGGGACGAGCAGTACTTC
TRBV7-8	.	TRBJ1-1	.	CASRLADANTEAFF	TGTGCCAGCAGACTGGCAGACGCGAACACTGAAGCTTTCTTT
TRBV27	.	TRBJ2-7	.	CASSPGIFYEQYF	TGTGCCAGCAGTCCAGGGATCTTCTACGAGCAGTACTTC
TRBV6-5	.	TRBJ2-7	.	CASSPLDEQYF	TGTGCCAGCAGTCCCCTAGACGAGCAGTACTTC
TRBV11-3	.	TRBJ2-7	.	CASSLLMGRDEQYF	TGTGCCAGCAGCCTCCTCATGGGGAGAGACGAGCAGTACTTC
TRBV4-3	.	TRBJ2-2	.	CASSRPPPGPHTGELFF	TGCGCCAGCAGCCGCCCACCCCCTGGGCCCCACACCGGGGAGCTGTTTTTT
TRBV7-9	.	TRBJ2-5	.	CASSPAGPQETQYF	TGTGCCAGCAGCCCAGCCGGGCCCCAAGAGACCCAGTACTTC
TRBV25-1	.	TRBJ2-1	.	CASRGPTHNEQFF	TGTGCCAGCAGGGGACCCACACACAATGAGCAGTTCTTC
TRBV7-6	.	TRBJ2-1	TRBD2	CASSLEPSGGARSSEQFF	TGTGCCAGCAGCTTAGAACCTAGCGGGGGGGCTAGGAGTAGTGAGCAGTTCTTC
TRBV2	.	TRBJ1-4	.	CASIIRLGVEKLFF	TGTGCCAGCATTATAAGGCTGGGGGTTGAAAAACTGTTTTTT
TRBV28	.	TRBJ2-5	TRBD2	CASSPGTSGRETQYF	TGTGCCAGCAGCCCCGGGACTAGCGGGCGAGAGACCCAGTACTTC